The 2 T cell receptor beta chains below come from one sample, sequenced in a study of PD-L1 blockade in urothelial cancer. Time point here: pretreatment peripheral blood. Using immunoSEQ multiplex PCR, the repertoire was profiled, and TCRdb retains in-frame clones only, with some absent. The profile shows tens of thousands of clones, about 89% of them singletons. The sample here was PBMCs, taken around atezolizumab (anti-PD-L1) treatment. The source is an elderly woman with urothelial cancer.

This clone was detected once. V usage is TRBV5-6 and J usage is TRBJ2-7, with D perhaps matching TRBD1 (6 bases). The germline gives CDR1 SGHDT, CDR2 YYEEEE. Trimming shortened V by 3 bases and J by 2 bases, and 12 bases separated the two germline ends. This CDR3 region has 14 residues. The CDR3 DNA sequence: TGTGCCAGCAGCTCCCCAGGGGAAACCTACGAGCAGTACTTC. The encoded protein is CASSSPGETYEQYF.

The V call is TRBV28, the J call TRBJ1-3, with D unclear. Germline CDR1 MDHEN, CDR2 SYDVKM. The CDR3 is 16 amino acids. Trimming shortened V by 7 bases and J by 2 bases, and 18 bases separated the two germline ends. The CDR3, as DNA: TGTGCCAGCACCCCCCCTGTTCGGAGTCCTGGAAACACCATATATTTT. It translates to CASTPPVRSPGNTIYF.